The clone carrying this TCR beta chain was seen repeatedly, ten times or more. The antigen remains undetermined. The template consisted of bulk tumor genomic DNA, with around 600 ng used per sample. Several biopsies were spaced far apart within each primary tumor and obtained as surgery took place. Curative surgical treatment was performed in patients who had newly diagnosed, untreated non-small cell lung cancer. Patients with newly diagnosed non-small cell lung cancer who underwent surgery with curative intent served as donors. It was a multiplex PCR that amplified TCR beta CDR3, with 32 V and 13 J primers. Via MiXCR, TCRdb re-called the multiplex PCR reads, giving one row per CDR3 protein. The repertoire holds some 15,000 distinct CDR3 sequences, with around 30% as singletons. The germline V and J ends were trimmed by 5 bases and 3 bases, with 7 bases remaining between them. Germline CDR1 and CDR2: PRHDT and FYEKMQ (reference sequence). The CDR3 loop spans 12 amino acids.

The sample originates from a study of immune heterogeneity within non-small cell lung tumors. General study points: Recurrence of the same dominant CDR3 beta clonotypes was seen across tumor sites within a patient, and site-unique high-frequency clones were present alongside them. Individual patients had largely distinct high-frequency T-cell receptor beta clonotypes.

Material for sequencing was lung tumor tissue. This clonotype originated in a woman between 50 and 59 years old with non-small cell lung cancer. The chain uses TRBV13 and TRBJ2-5; D possibly corresponds to TRBD1 (6 bases). The CDR3 here is CASSRQEETQYF. The DNA for the CDR3 is TGTGCCAGCAGCCGACAGGAAGAGACCCAGTACTTC.